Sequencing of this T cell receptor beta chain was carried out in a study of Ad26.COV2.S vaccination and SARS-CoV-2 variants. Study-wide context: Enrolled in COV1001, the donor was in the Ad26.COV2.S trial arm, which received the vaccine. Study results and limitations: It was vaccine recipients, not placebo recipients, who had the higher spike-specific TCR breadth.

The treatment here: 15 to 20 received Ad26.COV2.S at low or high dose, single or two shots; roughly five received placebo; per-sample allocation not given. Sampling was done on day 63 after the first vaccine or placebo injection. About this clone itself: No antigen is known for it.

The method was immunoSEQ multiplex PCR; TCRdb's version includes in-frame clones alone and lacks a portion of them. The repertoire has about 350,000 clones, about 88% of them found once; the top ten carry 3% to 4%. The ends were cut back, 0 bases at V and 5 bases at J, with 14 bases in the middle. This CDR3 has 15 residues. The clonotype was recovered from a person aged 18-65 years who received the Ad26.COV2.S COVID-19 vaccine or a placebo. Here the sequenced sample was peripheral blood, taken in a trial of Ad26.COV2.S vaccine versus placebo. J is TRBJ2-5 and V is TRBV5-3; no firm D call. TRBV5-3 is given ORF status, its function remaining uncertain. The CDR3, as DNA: TGTGCCAGAAGCTTGGATGGCCAGGCCGGGGAGACCCAGTACTTC. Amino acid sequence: CARSLDGQAGETQYF.